The 13 T cell receptor beta chains given below trace back to one sample, sequenced in a study of cytomegalovirus exposure and HLA in healthy donors. The PCR contained 60 Vbeta and 13 Jbeta primers. Profiling relied on immunoSEQ multiplex PCR, and the TCRdb table lists in-frame clones only, not all of them. This repertoire shows about 100,000 clones, about 77% found once; its top ten account for 4.5% to 5%. The sequencing input was PBMCs. These receptors came from a woman in her late teens or twenties in good health and CMV-seropositive.

This clone was seen just once. The V gene is TRBV28, the J gene TRBJ2-7; D may be TRBD2 (7 bases). This CDR3 spans 15 amino acids. Germline CDR1 MDHEN, CDR2 SYDVKM. Trimming removed 4 bases from V and 7 bases from J, with 20 bases in between. The CDR3 coding sequence is TGTGCCAGCAGTTCGCCCTGGGGGGGCCAGGGGGAGCAGTACTTC. Its translation: CASSSPWGGQGEQYF.

This clone was observed once. The rearrangement joins TRBV6-5 to TRBJ2-5; 9 bases line up with TRBD1. The J call is doubtful: the DNA matches TRBJ2-7 better. Germline CDR1 MNHEY, CDR2 SVGAGI. CDR3 length equals 15 residues. Written as DNA, the CDR3 is TGTGCCAGCAAAAAGCCGGGACAGGGCCTTTACGAGCAGTACTTC. It specifies CASKKPGQGLYEQYF.

The chain carries TRBV6-5 and TRBJ2-1; D uncertain. The CDR3 loop spans 13 amino acids. In germline, CDR1 is MNHEY, CDR2 SVGAGI. The V gene lost 6 bases and the J gene lost 0 bases, with 6 bases spanning the gap. The CDR3 DNA reads as TGTGCCAGCAGACGCAGCTCCTACAATGAGCAGTTCTTC. It encodes CASRRSSYNEQFF.

This rearrangement joins TRBV7-3 to TRBJ2-7, with 11 bases identical to TRBD1. Germline V lookup: CDR1 SGHTA, CDR2 FQGTGA. The CDR3 runs 13 residues. Losses at the gene ends were 5 bases for V and 6 bases for J; bases not matched to a gene: 3. The CDR3 here is CASSGGTGGEQYF. Written as DNA, the CDR3 is TGTGCCAGCAGCGGTGGGACAGGGGGCGAGCAGTACTTC.

The gene calls are TRBV4-3 and TRBJ2-1, with 11 bases fitting TRBD2. The junction had 7 bases not matched to a gene; V was cut back by 3 bases and J by 3 bases. The CDR3 covers 17 residues. The germline V gene has CDR1 LGHNA and CDR2 YSLEER. The CDR3: CASSQNTGLAGYNEQFF. The CDR3 region has the DNA TGCGCCAGCAGCCAGAACACCGGACTAGCGGGCTACAATGAGCAGTTCTTC.

The J gene is TRBJ1-5, the V gene TRBV4-3; D perhaps matches TRBD1 (6 bases). In germline, CDR1 is LGHNA, CDR2 YSLEER. This CDR3 contains 15 residues. V lost 3 bases and J lost 7, with 16 bases in between. CDR3 nucleotide sequence: TGCGCCAGCAGCCAGCAACAGGGAATCGGCCAGCCCCAGCATTTT. Amino acid sequence: CASSQQQGIGQPQHF.

This chain uses TRBV29-1 with TRBJ2-7; 10 bases fit TRBD2. Trimming cost V 4 bases and J 6 bases; bases outside gene matches: 9. CDR1 and CDR2 (germline): SQVTM, ANQGSEA. This CDR3 region has 14 residues. The DNA for the CDR3 is TGCAGCGTTGGGCTGAATCCTAGCGGGAGCGAGCAGTACTTC. It translates to CSVGLNPSGSEQYF.

The J gene is TRBJ2-7, the V gene TRBV27; D is possibly TRBD1 (6 bases). Trimming took 8 bases from V and 0 from J, leaving 14 bases between them. Germline V gene lookup returns CDR1 MNHEY and CDR2 SMNVEV (reference sequence). CDR3 length: 14 residues. The CDR3 nucleotides read TGTGCCAGCGCCCTTCACAGGGACTCCTACGAGCAGTACTTC. Translation: CASALHRDSYEQYF.

The V gene is TRBV11-1, the J gene TRBJ2-1; D is possibly TRBD1 (6 bases). The germline CDR1 and CDR2 sequences are SGHAT and FQDESV (reference sequence). The V end was cut by 4 bases, the J end by 5 bases, with 12 bases between. This CDR3 is 14 amino acids long. CDR3: CASSSRQANNEQFF. The CDR3 coding sequence is TGTGCCAGCAGCTCACGACAGGCGAACAATGAGCAGTTCTTC.

V gene TRBV7-2 combines with J gene TRBJ2-7; D ambiguous. CDR1 and CDR2 (germline): SGHTA, FQGNSA. V was trimmed by 3 bases and J by 0 bases, leaving 6 bases between them. The CDR3 covers 13 residues. The CDR3 bases are TGTGCCAGCAGCTTGTCTCCCTCCTACGAGCAGTACTTC. It encodes CASSLSPSYEQYF.

CDR3 amino acids: CAWQAVHQETQYF. CDR3 bases: TGTGCCTGGCAAGCGGTGCACCAAGAGACCCAGTACTTC. The chain employs TRBV30 and TRBJ2-5; D may be TRBD2 (5 bases). CDR1 is GTSNPN and CDR2 is SVGIG in the germline V gene (reference sequence). The CDR3 spans 13 residues. The V end lost 5 bases, the J end lost 0 bases, and 10 bases lay between the germline ends.

CDR3 in DNA: TGCGCCAGCGTATACAGGGGTTTTGAGCAGTTCTTC. Its protein is CASVYRGFEQFF. The chain joins TRBV10-1 to TRBJ2-1; TRBD1 matches at 7 bases. Per the germline V gene, CDR1 is WNHNN and CDR2 is SYGVQD (reference sequence). J was trimmed by 9 bases and V by 8 bases; bases with no gene match: 7. The CDR3 has 12 residues.

This clone has a handful of counts. V and J are TRBV30 and TRBJ2-5; TRBD1 matches 10 bases. Germline trimming cut 2 bases from V and 3 bases from J; bases unmatched to any gene: 9. The CDR3 is made up of 16 amino acids. Germline CDR1 is GTSNPN and CDR2 is SVGIG (reference sequence). The CDR3 nucleotides are TGTGCCTGGAGTCTTACCGGGACAGGGGAAAAAGAGACCCAGTACTTC. It translates to CAWSLTGTGEKETQYF.